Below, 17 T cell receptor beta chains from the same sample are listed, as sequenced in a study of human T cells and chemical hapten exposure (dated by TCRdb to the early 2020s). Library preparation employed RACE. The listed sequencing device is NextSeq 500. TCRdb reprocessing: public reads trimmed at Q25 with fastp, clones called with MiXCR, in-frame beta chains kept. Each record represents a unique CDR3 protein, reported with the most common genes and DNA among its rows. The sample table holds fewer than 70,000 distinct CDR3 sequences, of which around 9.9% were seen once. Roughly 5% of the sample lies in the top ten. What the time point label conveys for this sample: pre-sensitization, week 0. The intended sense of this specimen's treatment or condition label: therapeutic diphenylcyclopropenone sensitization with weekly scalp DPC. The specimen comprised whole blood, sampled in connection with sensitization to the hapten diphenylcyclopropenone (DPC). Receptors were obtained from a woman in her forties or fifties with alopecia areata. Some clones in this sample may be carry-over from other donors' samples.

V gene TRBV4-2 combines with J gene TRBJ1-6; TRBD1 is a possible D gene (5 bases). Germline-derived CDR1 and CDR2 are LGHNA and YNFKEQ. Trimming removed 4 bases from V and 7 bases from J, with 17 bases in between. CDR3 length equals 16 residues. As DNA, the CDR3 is TGTGCCAGCAGCCCAAGAGGCGGGGCCCAGAATTCACCCCTCCACTTT. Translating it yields CASSPRGGAQNSPLHF.

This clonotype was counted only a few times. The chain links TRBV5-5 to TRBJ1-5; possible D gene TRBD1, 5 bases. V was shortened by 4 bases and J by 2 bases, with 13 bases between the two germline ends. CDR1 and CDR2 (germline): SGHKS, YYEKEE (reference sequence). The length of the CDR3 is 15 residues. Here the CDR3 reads CASSAGPPRNQPQHF. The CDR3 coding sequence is TGTGCCAGCAGCGCGGGACCCCCCCGCAATCAGCCCCAGCATTTT.

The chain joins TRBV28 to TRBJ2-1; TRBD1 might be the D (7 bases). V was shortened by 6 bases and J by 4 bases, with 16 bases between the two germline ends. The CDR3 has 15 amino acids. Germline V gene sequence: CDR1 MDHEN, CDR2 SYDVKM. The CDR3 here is CASRIPGGGYNEQFF. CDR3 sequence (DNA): TGTGCCAGCAGGATCCCAGGGGGAGGTTACAATGAGCAGTTCTTC.

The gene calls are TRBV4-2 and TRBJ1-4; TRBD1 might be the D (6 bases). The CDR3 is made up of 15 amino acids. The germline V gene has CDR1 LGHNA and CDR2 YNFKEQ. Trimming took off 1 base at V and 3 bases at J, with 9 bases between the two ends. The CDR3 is CASSQGQEANEKLFF. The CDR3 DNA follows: TGTGCCAGCAGCCAAGGACAGGAAGCTAATGAAAAACTGTTTTTT.

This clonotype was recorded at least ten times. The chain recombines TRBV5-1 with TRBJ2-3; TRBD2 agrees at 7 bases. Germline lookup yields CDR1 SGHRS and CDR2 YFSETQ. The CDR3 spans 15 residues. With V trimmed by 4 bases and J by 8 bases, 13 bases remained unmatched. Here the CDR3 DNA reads TGCGCCAGCAGCCACGATGGAGGGCGGGGGTCTACGCAGTATTTT. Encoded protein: CASSHDGGRGSTQYF. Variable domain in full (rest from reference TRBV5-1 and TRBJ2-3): KAGVTQTPRYLIKTRGQQVTLSCSPISGHRSVSWYQQTPGQGLQFLFEYFSETQRNKGNFPGRFSGRQFSNSRSEMNVSTLELGDSALYLCASSHDGGRGSTQYFGPGTRLTVL.

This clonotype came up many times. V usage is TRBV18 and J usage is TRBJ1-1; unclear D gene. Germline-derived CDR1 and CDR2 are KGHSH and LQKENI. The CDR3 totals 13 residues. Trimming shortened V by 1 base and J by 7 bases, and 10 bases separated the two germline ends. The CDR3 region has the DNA TGTGCCAGCTCACCACAGTACCAGATTGAAGCTTTCTTT. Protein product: CASSPQYQIEAFF.

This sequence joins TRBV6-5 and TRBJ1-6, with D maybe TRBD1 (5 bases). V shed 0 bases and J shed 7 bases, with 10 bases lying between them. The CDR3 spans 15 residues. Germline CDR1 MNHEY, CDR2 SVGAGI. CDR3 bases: TGTGCCAGCAGTTACTCGCCAGGGCCAAATTCACCCCTCCACTTT. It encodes CASSYSPGPNSPLHF.

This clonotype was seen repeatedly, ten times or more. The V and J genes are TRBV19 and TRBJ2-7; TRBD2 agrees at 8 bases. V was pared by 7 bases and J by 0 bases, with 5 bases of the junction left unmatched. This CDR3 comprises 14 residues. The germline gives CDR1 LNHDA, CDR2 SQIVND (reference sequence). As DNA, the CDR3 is TGTGCCAGTACCCAGCGGGGGACCTCCTACGAGCAGTACTTC. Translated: CASTQRGTSYEQYF.

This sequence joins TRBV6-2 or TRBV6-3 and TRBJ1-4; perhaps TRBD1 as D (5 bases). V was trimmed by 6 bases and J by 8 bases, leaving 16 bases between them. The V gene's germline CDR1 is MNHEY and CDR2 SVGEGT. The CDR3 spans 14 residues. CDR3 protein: CASRSTAMGEKLFF. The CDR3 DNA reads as TGTGCCAGCAGATCGACAGCGATGGGGGAAAAACTGTTTTTT.

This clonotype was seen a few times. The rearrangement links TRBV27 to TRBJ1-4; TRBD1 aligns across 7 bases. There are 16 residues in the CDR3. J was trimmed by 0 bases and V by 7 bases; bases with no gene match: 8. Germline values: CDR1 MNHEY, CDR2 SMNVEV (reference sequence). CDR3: CASKRDRVATNEKLFF. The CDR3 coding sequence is TGTGCCAGCAAGCGAGACAGGGTTGCAACTAATGAAAAACTGTTTTTT.

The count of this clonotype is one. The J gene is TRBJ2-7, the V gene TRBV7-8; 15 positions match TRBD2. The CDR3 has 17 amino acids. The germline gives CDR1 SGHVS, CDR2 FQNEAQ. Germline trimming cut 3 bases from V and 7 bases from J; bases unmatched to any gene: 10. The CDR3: CASSFYGTSGGLGEQYF. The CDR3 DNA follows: TGTGCCAGCAGCTTTTACGGGACTAGCGGGGGGCTAGGGGAGCAGTACTTC.

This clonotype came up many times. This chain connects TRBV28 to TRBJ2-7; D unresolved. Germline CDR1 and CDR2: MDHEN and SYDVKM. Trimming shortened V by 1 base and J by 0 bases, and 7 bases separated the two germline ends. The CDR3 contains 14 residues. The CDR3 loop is CASSLYGSSYEQYF. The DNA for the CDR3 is TGTGCCAGCAGTTTATACGGAAGCTCCTACGAGCAGTACTTC.

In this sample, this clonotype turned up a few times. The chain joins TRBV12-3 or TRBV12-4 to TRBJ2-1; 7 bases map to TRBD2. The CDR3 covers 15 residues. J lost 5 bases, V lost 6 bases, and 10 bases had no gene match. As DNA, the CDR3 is TGTGCCAGCAGGCTGGTAGGAGCGGGGAACAATGAGCAGTTCTTC. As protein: CASRLVGAGNNEQFF.

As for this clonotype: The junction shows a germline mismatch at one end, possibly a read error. CDR3 region: CASSQVRGLENEEFF. Written as DNA, the CDR3 is TGTGCCAGCAGCCAAGTGAGGGGGCTAGAAAATGAGGAGTTCTTC. The chain recombines TRBV4-2 with TRBJ2-1; 7 positions agree with TRBD1. CDR3 length: 15 amino acids. Per germline, CDR1 LGHNA and CDR2 YNFKEQ.

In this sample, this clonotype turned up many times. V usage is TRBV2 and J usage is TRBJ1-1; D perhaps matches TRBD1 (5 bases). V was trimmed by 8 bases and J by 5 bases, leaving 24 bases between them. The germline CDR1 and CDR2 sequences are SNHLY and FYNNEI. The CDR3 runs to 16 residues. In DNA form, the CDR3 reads TGTGCCAGCCGCCGCGATCAACAGGCCCACGGGACTGAAGCTTTCTTT. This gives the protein CASRRDQQAHGTEAFF.

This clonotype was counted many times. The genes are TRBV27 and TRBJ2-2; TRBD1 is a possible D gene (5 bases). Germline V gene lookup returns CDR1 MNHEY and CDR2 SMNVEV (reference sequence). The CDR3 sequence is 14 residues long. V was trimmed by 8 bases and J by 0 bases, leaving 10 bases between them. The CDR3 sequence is CASVDTSNTGELFF. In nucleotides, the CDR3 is TGTGCCAGCGTGGACACCTCGAACACCGGGGAGCTGTTTTTT.

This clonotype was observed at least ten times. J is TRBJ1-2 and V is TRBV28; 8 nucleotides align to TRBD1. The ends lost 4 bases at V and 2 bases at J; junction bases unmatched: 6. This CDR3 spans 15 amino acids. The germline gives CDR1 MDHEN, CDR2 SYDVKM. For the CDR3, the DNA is TGTGCCAGCAGTTCACAGGGGGAAGCCAACTATGGCTACACCTTC. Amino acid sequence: CASSSQGEANYGYTF.